Shown below are 7 T cell receptor beta chains from a single sample sequenced in a study of tissue T cells after allogeneic stem cell transplantation. Measured with immunoSEQ multiplex PCR; TCRdb has only the in-frame clones, and not every one. The table includes 8,500 to 9,500 clones, over 40% detected once. Time point meaning: mouse harvest day 7 after allogeneic transplant. The graft held 10^6 splenic CD5+ T cells and 10^7 T-cell-depleted bone marrow cells. The sample comprised gut tissue. The source of these receptors is a female BALB/c mouse given C57BL/6 T cells with graft-versus-host disease after an allogeneic hematopoietic cell transplant.

This clone was detected a few times. Gene labels here are mouse ones. CDR3 loop: CASSILAGNSDYTF. CDR3 bases read: TGTGCCAGCAGTATACTTGCGGGGAACTCCGACTACACC. V and J are TRBV19 and TRBJ1-2; D is unresolved. The CDR3 end falls 1 residue outside the read, so it is completed with the germline J gene. The CDR3 has 14 residues. Deletions cut 1 base from V and 2 bases from J, with 9 bases between. CDR1 is FNHDT, CDR2 SITEND, per germline (reference sequence).

Worth noting for this clone: Gene labels here are mouse ones. The sequenced CDR3 bases are TGTGCCAGCACCAAGGACAGGGGGCGCTGGCAAGACACCCAGTAC. Its protein is CASTKDRGRWQDTQY. The full CDR3 protein is CASTKDRGRWQDTQYF. This sequence joins TRBV26 and TRBJ2-5; 11 bases line up with TRBD1. The CDR3 is cut off 1 residue early in the read; its end comes from the germline J gene. J was trimmed by 3 bases and V by 7 bases; bases with no gene match: 9. Germline V gene lookup returns CDR1 KGHPV and CDR2 FQNQEV (reference sequence). The CDR3 is made up of 16 amino acids.

By share, this clone ranks as medium-sized (0.01 to 0.1%). Mouse gene names and germline throughout. The CDR3 goes on 1 residue after the read ends, and that part is filled in from the germline J gene. The rearrangement links TRBV23 to TRBJ1-3; the table's TRBD1 call for D was not verified on the DNA. Germline loops: CDR1 KGHTA, CDR2 FQNQQP. The CDR3 runs 15 residues. CDR3 DNA (partial): TGCTCCAGCACCCCGGGACAGGGGGCTGGAAATACGCTCTAT. It specifies CSSTPGQGAGNTLY. The entire CDR3 protein reads CSSTPGQGAGNTLYF.

This clone was counted only a few times. The gene names here belong to mouse. The CDR3 goes on 1 residue after the read ends, and that part is filled in from the germline J gene. The rearrangement uses TRBV31 and TRBJ2-3, with TRBD2 matching over 11 bases. Unmatched junction bases numbered 2, after V lost 0 bases and J lost 3 bases. Germline-derived CDR1 and CDR2 are GKSSPN and SITVG. The CDR3 covers 15 residues. The CDR3 here is CAWSLWTGGAETLYF. The sequenced part of the CDR3 DNA is TGTGCCTGGAGTCTCTGGACTGGGGGGGCAGAAACGCTGTAT.

Comments on this clone: All gene names here are mouse names. The read comes to an end 1 residue before the CDR3 does, leaving the germline J gene to fill in the end. J is TRBJ2-7 and V is TRBV26, with D perhaps matching TRBD2 (5 bases). CDR1 KGHPV and CDR2 FQNQEV come from the germline V gene (reference sequence). This CDR3 comprises 14 residues. V lost 3 bases, J lost 0 bases, and 9 bases lay in between. This chain's CDR3 is CASSLGLSSYEQYF. The sequenced part of the CDR3 DNA is TGTGCCAGCAGTCTCGGACTTAGCTCCTATGAACAGTAC.

Remarks on this clone: Gene names and germline match the mouse. The sequence runs out 1 residue before the end of the CDR3; the remainder is reconstructed from the germline J gene. V usage is TRBV26 and J usage is TRBJ1-4; 8 nucleotides line up with TRBD1. Germline-derived CDR1 and CDR2 are KGHPV and FQNQEV (reference sequence). The CDR3 length is 14 residues. V lost 4 bases and J lost 5; bases outside the gene matches: 3. The CDR3 loop reads CASSRQGWNERLFF. The CDR3 bases that were read are TGTGCCAGCAGTCGACAGGGGTGGAACGAAAGATTATTT.

The sample holds a few counts of this clone. The gene names given are mouse names. Sequencing ends 1 residue short of the CDR3 end; the germline J gene provides the rest. V usage is TRBV26 and J usage is TRBJ1-2, with D tentatively TRBD1 (6 bases). Germline CDR1 is KGHPV and CDR2 is FQNQEV (reference sequence). The CDR3 extends over 12 amino acids. Deletions cut 6 bases from V and 4 bases from J, with 9 bases between. The CDR3: CASSRGGSDYTF. The sequenced CDR3 bases are TGTGCCAGCAGCAGGGGAGGCTCCGACTACACC.